This TCR beta chain is drawn from a study of patients and donors after allogeneic stem cell transplantation. MiXCR was run by TCRdb on the RT-PCR reads, yielding one entry per CDR3 protein. The sample holds about 400,000 distinct CDR3 sequences; approximately 16% are singletons and the top ten take just over 7%. The CDR3 covers 15 residues. V lost 4 bases to trimming and J lost 2 bases, with 15 bases between them. The germline gives CDR1 SGHNT, CDR2 YENEEA. The TCR was taken from a human donor who was either an allogeneic HSCT recipient or a stem cell or donor lymphocyte infusion donor (not recorded which). It is not recorded whose cells these are; they may come from a transplant donor. This chain uses TRBV11-3 with TRBJ2-7; no clear D gene. Sequencing input: blood, either unsorted or a sorted T cell fraction (not recorded which). As DNA, the CDR3 is TGTGCCAGCAGCTCCCACTCAGCTATAACCTACGAGCAGTACTTC. Encoded protein: CASSSHSAITYEQYF.